Listed here is a single TCR beta chain. This entry comes from a study of OX40 agonist ivuxolimab in advanced cancers. The V and J ends lost 4 bases and 1 base respectively, with 13 bases between them. The CDR3 has 15 residues. Looked up from germline, CDR1 is SGHVS and CDR2 is FQNEAQ. The data were produced by immunoSEQ multiplex PCR, yet TCRdb's version contains in-frame clones alone and is incomplete. The table has over 55,000 clones, 65% to 85% seen once. The TCR sequence derives from an adult with an advanced solid tumor such as melanoma, head and neck, liver or kidney cancer. The chain carries TRBV7-8 and TRBJ1-2, with D unclear. Sequenced material: CD4+ or CD8+ T cells sorted from blood, taken in a trial of the OX40 agonist ivuxolimab. In DNA, the CDR3 is TGTGCCAGCAGCTACCGGGTCCTTAATAACTATGGCTACACCTTC. Translating gives CASSYRVLNNYGYTF.